These T cell receptor beta chains were read from a single sample in a study of blood T cell repertoires in COVID-19. Data came from immunoSEQ multiplex PCR; TCRdb stores just in-frame clones and leaves some out. The data hold 75,000 to 90,000 clones, with roughly 89% observed a single time. The specimen sequenced was peripheral blood. Receptors were obtained from a human donor in a cohort sampled during active COVID-19. CDR3s include the opening cysteine and the closing phenylalanine or tryptophan. D genes are given only for firm matches. Some rows have no size entry. The others give once, few or many, or a class for an expanded clone.

TRBD2 | NA | TRBJ2-1 | 16 | TRBV6-2/TRBV6-3 | CASSPSGGASYNEQFF | TGTGCCAGCAGCCCCTCGGGGGGGGCGTCCTACAATGAGCAGTTCTTC
NA | NA | TRBJ2-7 | 15 | TRBV15 | CATSRRRGASHEQYF | TGTGCCACCAGCAGACGTCGGGGAGCAAGCCACGAGCAGTACTTC
NA | NA | TRBJ2-5 | 12 | TRBV10-3 | CAISQEEPPQYF | TGTGCCATCAGTCAGGAGGAGCCACCCCAGTACTTC
NA | NA | TRBJ1-1 | 14 | TRBV10-2 | CASSESPTYTEAFF | TGCGCCAGCAGTGAGTCCCCTACGTACACTGAAGCTTTCTTT
TRBD2 | NA | TRBJ2-1 | 18 | TRBV3-1/TRBV3-2 | CASSQDGVAGGLYNEQFF | TGTGCCAGCAGCCAAGATGGGGTAGCGGGGGGGCTTTACAATGAGCAGTTCTTC
TRBD1 | NA | TRBJ2-7 | 14 | TRBV4-3 | CASARDRGTYEQYF | TGCGCCAGCGCCCGGGACAGGGGAACCTACGAGCAGTACTTC
TRBD1 | NA | TRBJ1-3 | 14 | TRBV7-3 | CASSLGTEGNTIYF | TGTGCCAGCAGCTTAGGGACAGAGGGAAACACCATATATTTT
TRBD1 | NA | TRBJ1-1 | 16 | TRBV30 | CAWSPKTGQGGTEAFF | TGTGCCTGGAGTCCGAAAACAGGACAGGGTGGCACTGAAGCTTTCTTT
NA | NA | TRBJ1-2 | 15 | TRBV5-8 | CASMGPGGRNYGYTF | TGTGCCAGCATGGGTCCGGGGGGAAGAAACTATGGCTACACCTTC
TRBD1 | NA | TRBJ1-1 | 13 | TRBV2 | CASQAGTGTEAFF | TGTGCCAGCCAGGCAGGGACAGGCACTGAAGCTTTCTTT
NA | NA | TRBJ1-6 | 15 | TRBV4-3 | CASSQRRSGAAPLHF | TGCGCCAGCAGCCAAAGACGGTCAGGAGCGGCACCCCTCCACTTT
NA | NA | TRBJ1-5 | 17 | TRBV18 | CASSPPGGGGWNQPQHF | TGTGCCAGCTCACCACCAGGAGGGGGGGGTTGGAATCAGCCCCAGCATTTT
NA | few | TRBJ2-7 | 12 | TRBV2 | CASSGEAYEQYF | TGTGCCAGCAGCGGGGAGGCATACGAGCAGTACTTC
TRBD2 | NA | TRBJ2-1 | 15 | TRBV11-1 | CASSFRGGTYNEQFF | TGTGCCAGCAGCTTTCGGGGGGGAACCTACAATGAGCAGTTCTTC
TRBD1 | NA | TRBJ2-3 | 15 | TRBV4-3 | CASSHDRVLTDTQYF | TGCGCCAGCAGCCACGACAGGGTCTTAACAGATACGCAGTATTTT
NA | NA | TRBJ1-4 | 14 | TRBV3-1/TRBV3-2 | CASSQGWGDEKLFF | TGTGCCAGCAGCCAAGGTTGGGGGGATGAAAAACTGTTTTTT
TRBD1 | NA | TRBJ2-7 | 17 | TRBV7-2 | CASSSGQGGIYSYEQYF | TGTGCCAGCAGCTCCGGACAGGGAGGAATTTACTCCTACGAGCAGTACTTC
NA | NA | TRBJ1-1 | 14 | TRBV7-2 | CASSAYRTNTEAFF | TGTGCCAGCAGCGCCTACAGAACGAACACTGAAGCTTTCTTT
NA | NA | TRBJ2-7 | 15 | TRBV15 | CATSRDQPRTYEQYF | TGTGCCACCAGCAGAGATCAACCGAGAACCTACGAGCAGTACTTC
TRBD1 | NA | TRBJ1-5 | 16 | TRBV4-2 | CASSRHRGQGNQPQHF | TGTGCCAGCAGCCGCCACAGGGGGCAAGGCAATCAGCCCCAGCATTTT
NA | NA | TRBJ1-4 | 13 | TRBV7-8 | CASSFRDTEKLFF | TGTGCCAGCAGCTTCCGGGACACTGAAAAACTGTTTTTT
TRBD1 | NA | TRBJ1-5 | 15 | TRBV5-1 | CASSLDGTVNQPQHF | TGCGCCAGCAGCTTGGACGGGACAGTCAATCAGCCCCAGCATTTT
NA | NA | TRBJ2-1 | 15 | TRBV4-3 | CASSQDETGYNEQFF | TGCGCCAGCAGCCAAGATGAGACAGGCTACAATGAGCAGTTCTTC
NA | NA | TRBJ1-3 | 17 | TRBV7-9 | CASSSSRVRFSGNTIYF | TGTGCCAGCAGCTCGTCGAGAGTACGGTTCTCTGGAAACACCATATATTTT
TRBD1 | NA | TRBJ1-5 | 15 | TRBV6-2/TRBV6-3 | CASSYGAAGGQPQHF | TGTGCCAGCAGTTACGGGGCGGCAGGGGGTCAGCCCCAGCATTTT
NA | NA | TRBJ1-4 | 17 | TRBV14 | CASSQVYRTATNEKLFF | TGTGCCAGCAGCCAAGTATACCGGACAGCAACTAATGAAAAACTGTTTTTT
NA | once | TRBJ2-4 | 16 | TRBV13 | CASSLNRGLAKNIQYF | TGTGCCAGCAGCTTAAACAGGGGACTAGCCAAAAACATTCAGTACTTC
TRBD2 | NA | TRBJ2-1 | 17 | TRBV25-1 | CASSGGSGAGVVNEQFF | TGTGCCAGCAGTGGGGGTTCGGGAGCGGGGGTCGTGAATGAGCAGTTCTTC
NA | NA | TRBJ2-7 | 13 | TRBV12-3/TRBV12-4 | CASSLKSQPGQYF | TGTGCCAGCAGTTTAAAGTCACAACCGGGGCAGTACTTC
TRBD1 | NA | TRBJ2-7 | 15 | TRBV7-9 | CASSQQTGGRYEQYF | TGTGCCAGCAGCCAGCAGACAGGGGGCCGATACGAGCAGTACTTC
NA | NA | TRBJ2-2 | 15 | TRBV7-2 | CASSRRGPNTGELFF | TGTGCCAGCAGCCGGAGGGGGCCTAACACCGGGGAGCTGTTTTTT
NA | NA | TRBJ1-4 | 13 | TRBV9 | CASSVDQGEKLFF | TGTGCCAGCAGCGTTGATCAGGGTGAAAAACTGTTTTTT
TRBD1 | NA | TRBJ1-1 | 15 | TRBV5-5 | CASSLGGTGFTEAFF | TGTGCCAGCAGCTTGGGGGGGACAGGGTTCACTGAAGCTTTCTTT
NA | NA | TRBJ2-7 | 14 | TRBV4-1 | CASSQDTSSYEQYF | TGCGCCAGCAGCCAAGACACCAGCTCCTACGAGCAGTACTTC
NA | NA | TRBJ1-5 | 12 | TRBV12-3/TRBV12-4 | CASRDTGQPQHF | TGTGCCAGCAGGGACACGGGTCAGCCCCAGCATTTT
TRBD1 | NA | TRBJ2-2 | 15 | TRBV7-3 | CASSPGQGITGELFF | TGTGCCAGCAGCCCGGGACAGGGCATCACCGGGGAGCTGTTTTTT
NA | once | TRBJ1-1 | 14 | TRBV10-3 | CAISESPRGTEAFF | TGTGCCATCAGTGAGTCTCCCCGGGGGACTGAAGCTTTCTTT
NA | NA | TRBJ2-2 | 15 | TRBV21-1 | CASSKGTGPVGELFF | TGTGCCAGCAGCAAAGGGACAGGGCCAGTCGGGGAGCTGTTTTTT
NA | once | TRBJ2-7 | 15 | TRBV7-6 | CASSPTVGGAYEQYF | TGTGCCAGCAGCCCCACCGTTGGCGGCGCCTACGAGCAGTACTTC
TRBD2 | NA | TRBJ2-3 | 15 | TRBV7-2 | CASSYLAGWRYTQYF | TGTGCCAGCAGCTACTTAGCGGGCTGGCGTTATACGCAGTATTTT
NA | NA | TRBJ2-2 | 14 | TRBV7-2 | CASGSGQHTGELFF | TGTGCCAGCGGGAGCGGACAGCACACCGGGGAGCTGTTTTTT
TRBD2 | NA | TRBJ2-1 | 15 | TRBV29-1 | CSVTPPSGGYNEQFF | TGCAGCGTCACCCCCCCTAGCGGGGGTTACAATGAGCAGTTCTTC
TRBD2 | NA | TRBJ2-1 | 15 | TRBV29-1 | CSARGASGSFNEQFF | TGCAGCGCCCGAGGGGCTAGCGGGAGTTTTAATGAGCAGTTCTTC
TRBD2 | NA | TRBJ2-3 | 16 | TRBV3-1/TRBV3-2 | CASSQDWAGGTDTQYF | TGTGCCAGCAGCCAAGATTGGGCGGGGGGCACAGATACGCAGTATTTT
NA | NA | TRBJ1-5 | 14 | TRBV6-6 | CASSYGQNNQPQHF | TGTGCCAGCAGTTACGGACAGAACAATCAGCCCCAGCATTTT
NA | NA | TRBJ2-3 | 13 | TRBV14 | CASRQRGTDTQYF | TGTGCCAGCAGACAAAGAGGGACAGATACGCAGTATTTT
NA | NA | TRBJ1-6 | 16 | TRBV27 | CASRRPAQGWNSPLHF | TGTGCCAGCAGACGACCGGCTCAGGGGTGGAATTCACCCCTCCACTTT
TRBD2 | NA | TRBJ2-1 | 16 | TRBV6-5 | CASSYSASGSYNEQFF | TGTGCCAGCAGTTACTCGGCTAGCGGGTCCTACAATGAGCAGTTCTTC
NA | NA | TRBJ2-5 | 15 | TRBV7-2 | CASSLGGVLGETQYF | TGTGCCAGCAGCTTAGGGGGGGTTCTTGGCGAGACCCAGTACTTC